A selection of T cell receptor beta chains follows, all from one sample in a study of T cells after posttransplantation cyclophosphamide. The table came from immunoSEQ multiplex PCR; TCRdb's copy has only in-frame clones and leaves some out. The sample comprises around 47,000 clones, 94% of which are singletons, and approximately 2.9% rests with the top ten. The sequenced sample was PBMCs. These receptors were obtained from a woman aged 30 to 39 in good health and a related stem cell transplant donor. Each CDR3 is given with its conserved first and last residue. The order of the fields is CDR3 protein, V gene, CDR3 length.

CASSIERVSTGELFF | TRBV19 | 15
CASSQGIDRARDEKLFF | TRBV4-3 | 17
CASSQGQAGQPQHF | TRBV5-6 | 14
CASSLAGGNQPQHF | TRBV11-2 | 14
CASSPGRGGRLYF | TRBV7-7 | 13
CASSLDRGSSSGNTIYF | TRBV18 | 17
CASYFPGSGETQYF | TRBV5-1 | 14
CASSLGSSYEQYF | TRBV18 | 13
CASSFQRVTGELFF | TRBV7-2 | 14
CASGSGMWTEAFF | TRBV5-6 | 13
CASSPPFGGEKLFF | TRBV19 | 14
CASSQDPQAGSNQPQHF | TRBV4-3 | 17
CASSPGGYSEEKLFF | TRBV9 | 15
CASSIDGGGVRTGELFF | TRBV19 | 17
CASSLPWGGRRYEQFF | TRBV4-1 | 16
CASSFLYGYTF | TRBV28 | 11